This note documents a single T cell receptor (beta chain) sequence. This CDR3 contains 14 residues. V was clipped by 7 bases and J by 6 bases; unmatched bases: 9. Germline loops: CDR1 SGDLS, CDR2 YYNGEE. These data come from a study of beta chain features in type 1 diabetes. All of the isolated RNA was reverse transcribed, so expressed TCRB transcripts were sequenced. Method: immunoSEQ multiplex PCR; TCRdb's copy keeps in-frame clones and lacks some. The sample has roughly 370,000 clones; around 14% are singletons. V usage is TRBV9 and J usage is TRBJ2-3, with TRBD1 matching over 9 bases. The receptor was derived from a man younger than 40 in good health. Sequenced sample: naive CD4+ T cells from blood. The CDR3 DNA sequence: TGTGCCAGCCGGGACAGGGTTCGGTGGGATACGCAGTATTTT. Its protein is CASRDRVRWDTQYF.